This T cell receptor beta chain was identified in a study of blood T cells in healthy people across ages (dated by TCRdb to between 2014 and 2017). Some background on the complete study: Template switching captured roughly one uniquely barcoded TCR beta cDNA molecule per two T cells in model experiments. Age-related changes in TCR beta repertoire diversity were measured in the study by deep sequencing normalized with unique cDNA molecular identifiers. To avoid experimental bias, donors of different ages were distributed randomly across sequencing lanes. Donors were grouped into four age groups: young (average roughly 16 years), middle-aged (around 39), aged (62) and long-lived (just over 80). For two donors (one aged 18 to 30 and one aged 80 or older), the study analyzed two additional independent replicas of 1 million unique cDNA reads from the same blood draw.

Only a few counts were recorded for this clonotype. Its antigen is still unknown. No base quality values were provided; no much bigger clone lies one nucleotide off. The donors were some 39 Caucasian individuals from Russia, aged roughly 6 to 90 years, who were systemically healthy. About 9.8 milliliters of peripheral blood were drawn from each donor into EDTA-treated Vacutainer tubes. PBMCs were isolated by Ficoll-Paque density-gradient centrifugation, with at least 6 million obtained per sample. Trizol reagent was used to extract total RNA from PBMCs, with at least 6 micrograms per sample. For every donor, an aliquot of PBMCs went through flow cytometry to measure the percentages of naive CD45RAhigh/CD27high T cells. To prepare the library, 5' RACE was applied. Sequencing took place on an Illumina HiSeq 2500. The second PCR ran for roughly 7 to 12 cycles and used a J-beta primer mix along with a sample-barcoded 5' primer. Each TCR beta cDNA molecule received a unique molecular identifier from a template-switch 5' adaptor carrying 12 random nucleotides. Each sample yielded at least 2.5 million CDR3-containing paired-end reads. First-strand cDNA was synthesized from all RNA with the Mint cDNA synthesis kit, primed by a TRBC-specific oligonucleotide. Following uracil-DNA glycosylase treatment, a first 18-cycle PCR with universal primers M1SS and BC2_uni_R was performed on all cDNA. In the paper's pipeline: Each sample was normalized by randomly selecting 1 million high-quality reads, each carrying a distinct molecular identifier. Reads sharing molecular identifiers were discarded rather than binned into consensus sequences. MiTCR, set to a Q25 quality threshold and the strictest error-elimination algorithm, was used for CDR3 identification, clonotype clustering and error correction. A nonparametric unseen species model with Euler transformation was used to estimate lower-bound total TCR beta diversity. The public reads were quality trimmed at Q25 with fastp and then assembled into clones with MiXCR by TCRdb, keeping productive beta chains. Rows are unified per CDR3 protein, each entry keeping the most common DNA and genes. The V and J calls reflect TCRdb's pipeline rather than the authors' work. The sample table lists 790,000 or so distinct CDR3 sequences, more than 35% of them with a count of one. The ten largest clones represent 18% of the sample.

Its CDR3 holds 16 amino acids, cysteine through phenylalanine. The sequence is cut down to CDR3 DNA, 48 bases in frame from base 1. After removal of 4 bases from V and 3 bases from J, the junction retains 7 bases not matched to a gene. In the germline V gene, CDR1 corresponds to SGHRS and CDR2 to YFSETQ. Overall results and qualifications from the work: Compared with the aged group, the long-lived group had more naive CD4+ T cells, fewer expanded clones and increased TCR diversity, a pattern suggesting age selection. Since profiling was done on bulk unsorted PBMCs, naive and antigen-experienced compartments could not be conclusively compared. As age increased, observed TCR beta diversity per million T cells dropped in a roughly linear way, and a significant reduction was already evident by age 40. Estimates of total diversity based on one million sequenced T cells were regarded as lower bounds and as underestimates. The percentage of naive T cells measured by flow cytometry correlated strongly with observed TCR beta diversity. The CMV infection status of donors was not known, potentially confounding age-related changes in expanded clonotypes.

The chain uses TRBV5-1 and TRBJ2-3; 11 of the junction bases match TRBD2. Sequencing was done on a sample of blood. The source of this sequence is a man older than 75 in good health. The DNA reads as follows: TGCGCCAGCAGCCCGTATACTAGCGGGAGAACAGATACGCAGTATTTT. Translated, it reads CASSPYTSGRTDTQYF.